A single sample gave rise to the 30 T cell receptor beta chains below, sequenced in a study of T cells in Graves' hyperthyroidism and ophthalmopathy. Authors of the study amplified TCR beta CDR3 regions from RNA transcripts. The TCR CDR3 first-round RT-PCR relied on the HTBI primer set. Using its own MiXCR run on the multiplex PCR reads, TCRdb lists one record per CDR3 protein. This sample yields about half a million distinct CDR3 sequences, of which less than 25% are seen a single time; roughly 49% belongs to the top ten. Sample: blood. These receptors all stem from a woman aged 70-85 years with Graves' ophthalmopathy.

The chain has TRBV5-1 and TRBJ1-2; TRBD1 is a possible D gene (5 bases). Germline V gene data show CDR1 as SGHRS and CDR2 as YFSETQ. V was cut by 0 bases and J by 3 bases, with 9 bases left in between. The CDR3 sequence is 14 residues long. The CDR3 sequence: CASSLGDGDYGYTF. CDR3 DNA sequence: TGCGCCAGCAGCTTGGGGGACGGGGACTATGGCTACACCTTC.

This clonotype was detected ten times or more. The chain has TRBV6-2 or TRBV6-3 and TRBJ1-5; D is ambiguous. V shed 6 bases and J shed 2 bases, with 23 bases lying between them. The germline V gene has CDR1 MNHEY and CDR2 SVGEGT. CDR3 length: 18 residues. The CDR3 DNA is TGTGCCAGCAGACCCCGGGTCCCCGGTGGAGGTGGCAATCAGCCCCAGCATTTT. Residues: CASRPRVPGGGGNQPQHF.

The genes are TRBV7-2 and TRBJ1-1; possibly TRBD1 for D (6 bases). This CDR3 is 15 amino acids long. CDR1 is SGHTA and CDR2 is FQGNSA in the germline V gene. V gave up 5 bases and J gave up 0 bases, with 13 bases separating them. CDR3 in DNA: TGTGCCAGCAGCCCCTCGGGGACAATGAACACTGAAGCTTTCTTT. Translation gives CASSPSGTMNTEAFF.

The chain employs TRBV4-1 and TRBJ1-4; 8 bases match TRBD1. The V segment lost 0 bases and the J segment 7 bases; nucleotides outside the gene matches: 7. The germline CDR1 and CDR2 sequences are MGHRA and YSYEKL. The CDR3 contains 16 residues. This CDR3 reads CASSQEGTGGFEKLFF. In DNA form, the CDR3 reads TGCGCCAGCAGCCAAGAGGGAACAGGGGGATTTGAAAAACTGTTTTTT.

The table lists this clonotype with a few counts. The chain employs TRBV12-3 or TRBV12-4 and TRBJ1-1; 8 bases align to TRBD1. J was trimmed by 1 base and V by 7 bases; bases with no gene match: 5. The CDR3 totals 14 residues. This CDR3 is CASKTGQANTEAFF. CDR3 coding DNA: TGTGCCAGCAAAACGGGACAGGCGAACACTGAAGCTTTCTTT.

This clonotype was detected a few times. The chain couples TRBV9 to TRBJ1-5; perhaps TRBD1 as D (6 bases). Trimming took 1 base from V and 4 from J, leaving 9 bases between them. The CDR3 is made up of 14 amino acids. Germline assignment: CDR1 SGDLS and CDR2 YYNGEE. CDR3 loop: CASSVSGVNQPQHF. CDR3 sequence (DNA): TGTGCCAGCAGCGTATCAGGGGTGAATCAGCCCCAGCATTTT.

This chain links TRBV5-1 with TRBJ2-7, with 9 bases aligning to TRBD1. CDR1 and CDR2 from the germline V gene are SGHRS and YFSETQ. The CDR3 spans 17 residues. After removal of 7 bases from V and 1 base from J, the junction contained 15 bases not matched to a gene. The CDR3 DNA sequence: TGCGCCAGCGGATCGGGACAGGGCTTCCTGAGGTCCTACGAGCAGTACTTC. Amino acids: CASGSGQGFLRSYEQYF.

V gene TRBV10-1 combines with J gene TRBJ2-7; D is possibly TRBD1 (6 bases). V was pared by 0 bases and J by 5 bases, with 11 bases between. Germline loops: CDR1 WNHNN, CDR2 SYGVQD (reference sequence). The CDR3 covers 14 residues. This chain's CDR3 is CASSESGQANEQYF. The CDR3 region has the DNA TGCGCCAGCAGTGAGTCGGGACAAGCTAACGAGCAGTACTTC.

The genes are TRBV24-1 and TRBJ2-2, with TRBD1 as a possible D gene (6 bases). The germline V gene encodes CDR1 KGHDR and CDR2 SFDVKD. The CDR3 extends over 14 amino acids. Deletions cut 3 bases from V and 5 bases from J, with 9 bases between. The CDR3 DNA sequence: TGTGCCACCAGTGATCCCGGGACAACCGGGGAGCTGTTTTTT. This encodes CATSDPGTTGELFF.

The chain combines TRBV25-1 with TRBJ2-1; 10 bases match TRBD2. CDR3 length: 14 amino acids. Germline CDR1 is MGHDK and CDR2 is SYGVNS. After removal of 2 bases from V and 8 bases from J, the junction contained 3 bases not matched to a gene. CDR3 sequence reads: CASSEPLAGDEQFF. The CDR3 coding sequence is TGTGCCAGCAGTGAACCTCTAGCGGGAGATGAGCAGTTCTTC.

This clonotype has ten or more counts. The rearrangement joins TRBV20-1 to TRBJ1-1; the match to TRBD1 covers 12 bases. Germline loops: CDR1 DFQATT, CDR2 SNEGSKA (reference sequence). J lost 10 bases, V lost 7 bases, and 10 bases had no gene match. The CDR3 has 13 amino acids. CDR3 region: CSVTGTGGRRAFF. As DNA, the CDR3 is TGCAGTGTAACCGGGACAGGGGGCAGGCGAGCTTTCTTT.

This clonotype was counted many times. Compared with germline, one end of the junction differs, possibly owing to a read error. J is TRBJ2-7 and V is TRBV11-2; tentatively, D is TRBD1 (6 bases). Per the germline V gene, CDR1 is SGHAT and CDR2 is FQNNGV. This CDR3 comprises 15 residues. CDR3 amino acids: CASSPPGARSSEQYF. The CDR3 nucleotides read TGTGCCAGCAGCCCACCAGGGGCGAGGTCCTCCGAGCAGTACTTC.

The chain uses TRBV29-1 and TRBJ2-5, with no clear D. Germline values: CDR1 SQVTM, CDR2 ANQGSEA. The CDR3 sequence is 12 residues long. The V end lost 4 bases, the J end lost 1 base, and 7 bases lay between the germline ends. The CDR3 region is CSVGGAQETQYF. DNA for the CDR3: TGCAGCGTTGGTGGCGCCCAAGAGACCCAGTACTTC. Variable domain in full (rest from reference TRBV29-1 and TRBJ2-5): SAVISQKPSRDICQRGTSLTIQCQVDSQVTMMFWYRQQPGQSLTLIATANQGSEATYESGFVIDKFPISRPNLTFSTLTVSNMSPEDSSIYLCSVGGAQETQYFGPGTRLLVL.

This clonotype came up many times. The rearrangement joins TRBV12-3 or TRBV12-4 to TRBJ2-7; the D gene is possibly TRBD1 (5 bases). This CDR3 has 13 amino acids. The V gene lost 2 bases and the J gene lost 3 bases, with 8 bases spanning the gap. CDR3 in amino acids: CASSLRQGYEQYF. CDR3 DNA sequence: TGTGCCAGCAGTTTACGCCAGGGCTACGAGCAGTACTTC.

This clonotype appeared a few times. The chain couples TRBV6-2 or TRBV6-3 to TRBJ2-5; D unresolved. The CDR3 is 13 residues long. Germline V gene sequence: CDR1 MNHEY, CDR2 SVGEGT. The V end was cut by 4 bases, the J end by 3 bases, with 9 bases between. CDR3 protein: CASSSRIKETQYF. Written as DNA, the CDR3 is TGTGCCAGCAGTTCACGGATTAAAGAGACCCAGTACTTC.

J is TRBJ1-1 and V is TRBV18; TRBD1 is a possible D gene (5 bases). From germline, CDR1 is KGHSH and CDR2 LQKENI. The CDR3 totals 15 residues. Trimming removed 1 base at V and 4 bases at J, with 13 bases between. The CDR3 loop is CASSPLRQGLTEAFF. Written as DNA, the CDR3 is TGTGCCAGCTCACCACTGAGGCAGGGTCTCACTGAAGCTTTCTTT.

This clonotype was picked up a small number of times. This chain joins TRBV5-1 and TRBJ1-1; 8 nucleotides line up with TRBD1. The CDR3 is 16 residues long. CDR1 SGHRS and CDR2 YFSETQ come from the germline V gene. V was clipped by 3 bases and J by 2 bases; unmatched bases: 9. CDR3: CASSWRETGGNTEAFF. CDR3 nucleotides: TGCGCCAGCAGCTGGAGGGAAACAGGGGGTAACACTGAAGCTTTCTTT.

This clonotype came up a few times. The rearrangement uses TRBV7-9 and TRBJ2-5; TRBD2 is a possible D gene (5 bases). The length of the CDR3 is 13 residues. Deletions cut 5 bases from V and 4 bases from J, with 11 bases between. Germline CDR1 reads SEHNR; CDR2 reads FQNEAQ (reference sequence). CDR3 nucleotide sequence: TGTGCCAGCAGCCCCAGCAGCGGAGAGACCCAGTACTTC. This encodes CASSPSSGETQYF.

This clonotype was seen more than once but under ten times. V is TRBV30 and J is TRBJ2-7, with D perhaps TRBD2 (5 bases). The CDR3 contains 12 residues. Germline CDR1 GTSNPN, CDR2 SVGIG (reference sequence). V lost 3 bases and J lost 6, with 12 bases in between. CDR3 sequence: CAWSHSDLEQYF. In DNA, the CDR3 is TGTGCCTGGAGCCATAGCGACCTCGAGCAGTACTTC.

This clonotype was seen only a few times. The chain is built from TRBV6-1 and TRBJ1-1, with 7 nucleotides matching TRBD1. The CDR3 runs to 15 residues. V shed 4 bases and J 5 bases; nucleotides not matched to a gene: 10. Per the germline V gene, CDR1 is MNHNS and CDR2 is SASEGT. The CDR3 DNA reads TGTGCCAGCAGTGGGGGGAGGGGGCGTCTGACTGAAGCTTTCTTT. Its protein product is CASSGGRGRLTEAFF.

This clonotype turned up a few times. The chain joins TRBV12-3 or TRBV12-4 to TRBJ2-7; the D is unclear. CDR3 length: 12 amino acids. With 1 base removed from V and 7 bases from J, the gap between germline ends came to 8 bases. The CDR3 protein is CASSLVVQEQYF. The CDR3 DNA follows: TGTGCCAGCAGTTTAGTGGTTCAGGAGCAGTACTTC.

This clonotype was seen a handful of times. This sequence joins TRBV19 and TRBJ2-3; maybe TRBD2 (6 bases). V dropped 5 bases and J dropped 2 bases, with 23 bases sitting between them. Per the germline V gene, CDR1 is LNHDA and CDR2 is SQIVND (reference sequence). The CDR3 is 18 residues long. The CDR3 reads CASSSIGGARDFTDTQYF. The CDR3 DNA follows: TGTGCCAGTAGTTCCATAGGAGGGGCCCGGGACTTCACAGATACGCAGTATTTT. Complete variable domain (other parts from reference TRBV19 and TRBJ2-3): DGGITQSPKYLFRKEGQNVTLSCEQNLNHDAMYWYRQDPGQGLRLIYYSQIVNDFQKGDIAEGYSVSREKKESFPLTVTSAQKNPTAFYLCASSSIGGARDFTDTQYFGPGTRLTVL.

The rearrangement joins TRBV10-3 to TRBJ2-2, with D possibly being TRBD2 (5 bases). The CDR3 has 16 amino acids. Trimming pared 2 bases from V and 0 bases from J, leaving 10 bases between. The V gene's germline CDR1 is ENHRY and CDR2 SYGVKD. DNA for the CDR3: TGTGCCATCAGTGAGAACGGAGGCGCGAACACCGGGGAGCTGTTTTTT. Translating gives CAISENGGANTGELFF.

The V gene is TRBV6-6, the J gene TRBJ2-7; 7 nucleotides agree with TRBD1. V lost 2 bases to trimming and J lost 3 bases; unmatched junction nucleotides: 13. Germline loops: CDR1 MNHNY, CDR2 SVGAGI (reference sequence). This CDR3 has 17 residues. CDR3 amino acids: CASSYRDPGTAFYEQYF. In DNA, the CDR3 is TGTGCCAGCAGTTACCGAGATCCCGGGACAGCCTTCTACGAGCAGTACTTC.

This chain uses TRBV7-6 with TRBJ2-1, with 9 nucleotides matching TRBD1. Germline V CDR1 and CDR2: SGHVS, FNYEAQ. The CDR3 has 14 amino acids. V lost 5 bases to trimming and J lost 8 bases; unmatched junction nucleotides: 7. CDR3 sequence: CASSPGQGVDEQFF. The CDR3 DNA reads TGTGCCAGCAGCCCGGGACAGGGTGTCGATGAGCAGTTCTTC.

This clonotype showed up many times. The chain joins TRBV27 to TRBJ1-1; 10 nucleotides match TRBD1. J gave up 5 bases and V 5 bases, and 11 bases lay outside the gene matches. Per the germline V gene, CDR1 is MNHEY and CDR2 is SMNVEV (reference sequence). The CDR3 length is 16 residues. The CDR3 loop reads CASSQGTGAERTEAFF. DNA for the CDR3: TGTGCCAGCAGTCAGGGGACAGGGGCGGAACGGACTGAAGCTTTCTTT.

This clonotype was seen repeatedly, ten times or more. V is TRBV11-2 and J is TRBJ2-5; D is ambiguous. Germline assignment: CDR1 SGHAT and CDR2 FQNNGV. Trimming left V 0 bases short and J 4 bases short, with 6 bases between. CDR3 length: 13 residues. The DNA for the CDR3 is TGTGCCAGCAGCTTAGAACCGACAGAGACCCAGTACTTC. It codes for CASSLEPTETQYF. The variable domain in full, completed from reference TRBV11-2 and TRBJ2-5, reads EAGVAQSPRYKIIEKRQSVAFWCNPISGHATLYWYQQILGQGPKLLIQFQNNGVVDDSQLPKDRFSAERLKGVDSTLKIQPAKLEDSAVYLCASSLEPTETQYFGPGTRLLVL.

The chain couples TRBV19 to TRBJ1-5; D is ambiguous. V was clipped by 6 bases and J by 5 bases, with 29 bases between them. CDR1 and CDR2 from the germline V gene are LNHDA and SQIVND (reference sequence). This CDR3 spans 19 amino acids. CDR3 amino acids: CASRRPLSPGKVEDQPQHF. As DNA, the CDR3 is TGTGCCAGTAGACGACCCCTTTCCCCGGGAAAGGTTGAGGATCAGCCCCAGCATTTT.

This clonotype was counted a few times. The rearrangement uses TRBV9 and TRBJ2-3; the D call may be TRBD1 or TRBD2 (5 bases each). Germline loops: CDR1 SGDLS, CDR2 YYNGEE. The V end lost 4 bases, the J end lost 3 bases, and 15 bases lay between the germline ends. The CDR3 spans 15 residues. CDR3: CASSPRAPGTDTQYF. The DNA for the CDR3 is TGTGCCAGCAGCCCGAGGGCCCCAGGGACAGATACGCAGTATTTT.

This chain uses TRBV6-1 with TRBJ2-3, with D perhaps TRBD2 (6 bases). The ends were cut back, 4 bases at V and 4 bases at J, with 15 bases in the middle. From germline, CDR1 is MNHNS and CDR2 SASEGT. This CDR3 is 15 amino acids long. CDR3 DNA sequence: TGTGCCAGCAGTGGGGACTCTCGGGGACCAGATACGCAGTATTTT. Protein sequence: CASSGDSRGPDTQYF.